This T cell receptor (beta chain) was sequenced during a study of cytomegalovirus exposure and HLA in healthy donors. Study in general: The 90 to 150 validation repertoires were produced on the same platform as the approximately 670 repertoires of the first cohort. This was reported in a later analysis.

Only in-frame clones appear in the TCRdb table, and some are missing; sequencing was by immunoSEQ multiplex PCR. The sample lists roughly 130,000 clones, 89% occurring once. Comments on this clone: Its specificity is not known.

The junction had 15 bases not matched to a gene; V was cut back by 6 bases and J by 0 bases. The CDR3 consists of 18 residues. Germline-derived CDR1 and CDR2 are SEHNR and FQNEAQ (reference sequence). Study conclusions and caveats: Most TCR sequences were rare, but some public TCRs occurred in many donors. High sensitivity and specificity were reportedly achieved when the classifier diagnosed cytomegalovirus status. The CMV antigen specificity of a few CMV-associated chains was confirmed through in vitro analysis.

The chain is built from TRBV7-9 and TRBJ2-5, with 8 bases that match TRBD2. The sequence was obtained from a woman aged 18 to 35 in good health and CMV-seropositive. Material for sequencing was PBMCs. CDR3 DNA sequence: TGTGCCAGCAGATATCTAGGAGATCCGGGGGGGAACCAAGAGACCCAGTACTTC. It specifies CASRYLGDPGGNQETQYF.